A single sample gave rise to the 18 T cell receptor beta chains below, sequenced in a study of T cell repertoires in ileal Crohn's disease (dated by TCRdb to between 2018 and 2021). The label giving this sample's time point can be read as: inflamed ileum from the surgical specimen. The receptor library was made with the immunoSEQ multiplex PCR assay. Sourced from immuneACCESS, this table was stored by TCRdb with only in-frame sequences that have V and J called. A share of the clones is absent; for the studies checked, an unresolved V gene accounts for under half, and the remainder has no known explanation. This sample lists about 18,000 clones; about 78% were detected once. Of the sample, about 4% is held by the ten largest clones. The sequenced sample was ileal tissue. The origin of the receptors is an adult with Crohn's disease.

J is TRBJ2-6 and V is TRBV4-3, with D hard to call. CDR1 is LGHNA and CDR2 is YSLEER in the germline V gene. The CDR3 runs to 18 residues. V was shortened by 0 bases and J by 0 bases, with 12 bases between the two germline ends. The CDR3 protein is CASSQEATRSSGANVLTF. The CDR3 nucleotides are TGCGCCAGCAGCCAAGAAGCAACTCGTTCCTCTGGGGCCAACGTCCTGACTTTC.

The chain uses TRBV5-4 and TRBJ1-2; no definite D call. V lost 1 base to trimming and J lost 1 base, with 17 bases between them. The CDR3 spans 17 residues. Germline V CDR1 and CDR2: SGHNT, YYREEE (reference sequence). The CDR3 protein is CASSLWELSGNNYGYTF. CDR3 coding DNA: TGTGCCAGCAGCTTGTGGGAGTTAAGCGGTAATAACTATGGCTACACCTTC.

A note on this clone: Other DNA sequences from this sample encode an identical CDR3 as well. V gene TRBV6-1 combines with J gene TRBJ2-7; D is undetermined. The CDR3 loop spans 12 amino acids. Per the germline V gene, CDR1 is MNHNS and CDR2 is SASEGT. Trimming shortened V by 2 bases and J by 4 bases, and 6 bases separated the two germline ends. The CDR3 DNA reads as TGTGCCAGCAGTGAATACGGTTACGAGCAGTACTTC. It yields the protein CASSEYGYEQYF.

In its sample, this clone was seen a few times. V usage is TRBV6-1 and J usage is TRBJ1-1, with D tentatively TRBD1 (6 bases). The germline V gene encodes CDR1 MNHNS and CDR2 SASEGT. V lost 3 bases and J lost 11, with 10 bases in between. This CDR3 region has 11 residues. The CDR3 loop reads CASSDGGDAFF. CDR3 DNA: TGTGCCAGCAGTGATGGGGGCGACGCTTTCTTT.

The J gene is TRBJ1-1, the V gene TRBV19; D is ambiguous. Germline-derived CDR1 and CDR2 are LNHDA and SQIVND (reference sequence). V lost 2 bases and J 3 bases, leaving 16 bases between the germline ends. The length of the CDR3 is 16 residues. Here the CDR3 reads CASSISERAMYTEAFF. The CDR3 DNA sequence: TGTGCCAGTAGTATATCGGAAAGAGCGATGTACACTGAAGCTTTCTTT.

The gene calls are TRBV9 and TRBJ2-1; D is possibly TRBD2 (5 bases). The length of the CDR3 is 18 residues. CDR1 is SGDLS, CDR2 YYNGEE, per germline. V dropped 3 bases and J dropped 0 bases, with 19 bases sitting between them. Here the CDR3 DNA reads TGTGCCAGCAGCGATGCTCTAGCTAGGGAGCCCTCCTACAATGAGCAGTTCTTC. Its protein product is CASSDALAREPSYNEQFF.

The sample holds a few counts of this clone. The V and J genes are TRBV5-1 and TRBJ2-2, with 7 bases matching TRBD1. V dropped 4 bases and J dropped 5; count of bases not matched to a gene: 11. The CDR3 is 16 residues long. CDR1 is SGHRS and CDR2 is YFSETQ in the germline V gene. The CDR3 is CASSKATGVETGELFF. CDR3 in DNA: TGCGCCAGCAGCAAGGCCACAGGGGTCGAGACCGGGGAGCTGTTTTTT. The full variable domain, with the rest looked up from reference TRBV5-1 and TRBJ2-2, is KAGVTQTPRYLIKTRGQQVTLSCSPISGHRSVSWYQQTPGQGLQFLFEYFSETQRNKGNFPGRFSGRQFSNSRSEMNVSTLELGDSALYLCASSKATGVETGELFFGEGSRLTVL.

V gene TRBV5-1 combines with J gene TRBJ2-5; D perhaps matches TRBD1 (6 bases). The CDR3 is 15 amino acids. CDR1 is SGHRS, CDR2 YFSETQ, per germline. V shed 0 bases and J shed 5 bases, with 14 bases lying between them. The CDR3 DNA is TGCGCCAGCAGCTTGGGACAGGCAGATCGGGAGACCCAGTACTTC. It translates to CASSLGQADRETQYF.

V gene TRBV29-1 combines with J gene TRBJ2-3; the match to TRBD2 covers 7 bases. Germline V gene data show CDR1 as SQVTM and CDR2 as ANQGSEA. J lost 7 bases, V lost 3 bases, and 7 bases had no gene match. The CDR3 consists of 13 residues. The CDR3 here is CSVERTSANTQYF. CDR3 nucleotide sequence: TGCAGCGTTGAGCGAACTAGCGCAAATACGCAGTATTTT.

CDR3 DNA: TGTGCCAGCACTGTACGCAGGGACTCTGAGCAGTTCTTC. This translates into CASTVRRDSEQFF. This chain joins TRBV6-6 and TRBJ2-1; TRBD2 might be the D (6 bases). This CDR3 is built from 13 residues. Trimming took 7 bases from V and 9 from J, leaving 16 bases between them. CDR1 and CDR2 from the germline V gene are MNHNY and SVGAGI (reference sequence).

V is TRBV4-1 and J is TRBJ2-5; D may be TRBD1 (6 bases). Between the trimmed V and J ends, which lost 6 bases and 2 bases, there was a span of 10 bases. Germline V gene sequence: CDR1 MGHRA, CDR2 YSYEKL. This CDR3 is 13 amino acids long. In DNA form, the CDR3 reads TGCGCCAGCAGAGATAGGGGGCAAGAGACCCAGTACTTC. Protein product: CASRDRGQETQYF.

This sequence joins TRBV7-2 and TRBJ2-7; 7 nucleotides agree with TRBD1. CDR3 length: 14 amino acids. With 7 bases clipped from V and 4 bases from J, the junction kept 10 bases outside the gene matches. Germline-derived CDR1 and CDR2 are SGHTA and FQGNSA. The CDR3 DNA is TGTGCCAGCACCCGACCGGGACAGCTTTACGAGCAGTACTTC. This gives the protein CASTRPGQLYEQYF.

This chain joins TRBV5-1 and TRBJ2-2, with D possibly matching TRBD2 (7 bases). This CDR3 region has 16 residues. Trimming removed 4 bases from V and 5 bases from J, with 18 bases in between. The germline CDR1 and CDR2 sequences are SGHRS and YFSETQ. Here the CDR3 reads CASSPSGAGVTGELFF. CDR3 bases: TGCGCCAGCAGCCCTTCGGGGGCGGGGGTAACCGGGGAGCTGTTTTTT.

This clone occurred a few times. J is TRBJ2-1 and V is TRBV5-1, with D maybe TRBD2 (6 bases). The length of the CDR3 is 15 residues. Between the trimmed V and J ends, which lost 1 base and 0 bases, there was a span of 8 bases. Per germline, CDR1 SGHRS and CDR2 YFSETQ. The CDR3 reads CASSLSGYSYNEQFF. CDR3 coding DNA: TGCGCCAGCAGCTTGAGCGGGTACTCCTACAATGAGCAGTTCTTC.

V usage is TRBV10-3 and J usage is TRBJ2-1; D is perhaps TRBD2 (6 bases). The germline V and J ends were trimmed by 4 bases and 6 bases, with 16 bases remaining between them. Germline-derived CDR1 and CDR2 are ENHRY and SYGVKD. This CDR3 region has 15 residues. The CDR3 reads CAISVGSAGSNEQFF. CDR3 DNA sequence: TGTGCCATCAGTGTGGGGTCCGCGGGGAGCAATGAGCAGTTCTTC.

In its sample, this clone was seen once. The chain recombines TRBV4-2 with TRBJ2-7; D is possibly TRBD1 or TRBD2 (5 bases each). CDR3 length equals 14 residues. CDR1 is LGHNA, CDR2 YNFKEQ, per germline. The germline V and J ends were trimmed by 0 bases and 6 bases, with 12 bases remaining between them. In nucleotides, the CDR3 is TGTGCCAGCAGCCAAGAACAGGAGGTACGCGAGCAGTACTTC. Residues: CASSQEQEVREQYF.

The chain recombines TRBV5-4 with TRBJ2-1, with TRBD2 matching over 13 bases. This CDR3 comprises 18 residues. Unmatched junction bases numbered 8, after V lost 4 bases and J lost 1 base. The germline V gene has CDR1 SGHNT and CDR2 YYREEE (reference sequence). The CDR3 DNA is TGTGCCAGCAGCCCGGTGACTAGCGGGGGGCCGTCCTACAATGAGCAGTTCTTC. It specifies CASSPVTSGGPSYNEQFF. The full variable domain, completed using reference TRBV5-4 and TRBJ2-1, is ETGVTQSPTHLIKTRGQQVTLRCSSQSGHNTVSWYQQALGQGPQFIFQYYREEENGRGNFPPRFSGLQFPNYSSELNVNALELDDSALYLCASSPVTSGGPSYNEQFFGPGTRLTVL.

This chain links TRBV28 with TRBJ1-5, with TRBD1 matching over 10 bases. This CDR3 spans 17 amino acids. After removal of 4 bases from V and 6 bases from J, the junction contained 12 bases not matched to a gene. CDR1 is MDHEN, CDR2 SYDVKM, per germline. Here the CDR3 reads CASSSSGTGVGGQPQHF. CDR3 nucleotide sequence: TGTGCCAGCAGTTCATCCGGGACAGGGGTGGGGGGTCAGCCCCAGCATTTT.